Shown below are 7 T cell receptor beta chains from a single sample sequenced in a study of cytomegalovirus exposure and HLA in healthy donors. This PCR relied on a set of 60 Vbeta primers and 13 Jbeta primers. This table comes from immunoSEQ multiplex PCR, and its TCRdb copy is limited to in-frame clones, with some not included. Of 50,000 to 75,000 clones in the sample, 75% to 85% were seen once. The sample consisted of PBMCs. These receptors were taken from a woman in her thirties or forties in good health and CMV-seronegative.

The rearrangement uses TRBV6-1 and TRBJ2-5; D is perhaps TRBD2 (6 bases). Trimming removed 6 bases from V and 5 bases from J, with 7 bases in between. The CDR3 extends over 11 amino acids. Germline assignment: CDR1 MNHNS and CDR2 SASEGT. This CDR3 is CASRDYETQYF. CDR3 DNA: TGTGCCAGCAGGGACTATGAGACCCAGTACTTC.

The CDR3 spells CASSPGTRSNEQYF. CDR3 DNA sequence: TGTGCCAGCAGCCCCGGGACTAGAAGCAACGAGCAGTACTTC. This chain uses TRBV7-9 with TRBJ2-7; TRBD2 aligns across 8 bases. Germline V gene data show CDR1 as SEHNR and CDR2 as FQNEAQ (reference sequence). The CDR3 has 14 residues. Germline trimming cut 5 bases from V and 5 bases from J; bases unmatched to any gene: 8. Full variable domain (missing parts from reference TRBV7-9 and TRBJ2-7): DTGVSQNPRHKITKRGQNVTFRCDPISEHNRLYWYRQTLGQGPEFLTYFQNEAQLEKSRLLSDRFSAERPKGSFSTLEIQRTEQGDSAMYLCASSPGTRSNEQYFGPGTRLTVT.

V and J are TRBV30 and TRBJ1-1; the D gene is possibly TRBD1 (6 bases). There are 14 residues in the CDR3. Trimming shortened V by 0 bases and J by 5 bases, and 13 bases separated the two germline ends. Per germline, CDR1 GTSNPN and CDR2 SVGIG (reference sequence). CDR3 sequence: CAWSVAGARTEAFF. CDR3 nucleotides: TGTGCCTGGAGTGTGGCGGGGGCGCGGACTGAAGCTTTCTTT.

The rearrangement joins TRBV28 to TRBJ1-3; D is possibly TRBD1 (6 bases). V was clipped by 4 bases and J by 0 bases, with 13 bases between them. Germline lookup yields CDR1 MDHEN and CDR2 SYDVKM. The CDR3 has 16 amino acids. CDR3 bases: TGTGCCAGCAGTTCCTTTAGGGGGAGCTCTGGAAACACCATATATTTT. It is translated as CASSSFRGSSGNTIYF.

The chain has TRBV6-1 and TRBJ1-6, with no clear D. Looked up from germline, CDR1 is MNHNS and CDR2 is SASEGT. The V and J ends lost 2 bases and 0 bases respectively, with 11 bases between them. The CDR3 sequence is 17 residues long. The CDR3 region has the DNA TGTGCCAGCAGTGAAACAGAAAAAAGCTCCTATAATTCACCCCTCCACTTT. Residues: CASSETEKSSYNSPLHF.

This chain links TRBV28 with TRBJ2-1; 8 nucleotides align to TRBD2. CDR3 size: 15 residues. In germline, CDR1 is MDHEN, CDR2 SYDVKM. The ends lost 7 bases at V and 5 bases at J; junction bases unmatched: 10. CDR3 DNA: TGTGCCAGCACCCGGGGGGGAACTGGAAACAATGAGCAGTTCTTC. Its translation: CASTRGGTGNNEQFF.

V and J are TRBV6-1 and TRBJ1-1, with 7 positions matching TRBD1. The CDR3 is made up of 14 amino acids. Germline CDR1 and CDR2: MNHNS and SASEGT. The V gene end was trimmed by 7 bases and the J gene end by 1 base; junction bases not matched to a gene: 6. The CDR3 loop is CASIRQGWNTEAFF. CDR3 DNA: TGTGCCAGCATTAGACAGGGTTGGAACACTGAAGCTTTCTTT.